Following are 25 T cell receptor beta chains from one sample sequenced in a study of control samples from healthy donors and cancer patients (TCRdb year 2020). Libraries were built with the immunoSEQ multiplex PCR assay. The source is immuneACCESS, and TCRdb retained only in-frame sequences with V and J called. Part of the clones is not carried over; for the studies checked, unresolved V genes explain less than half of this, and the remainder is unexplained. The sample table lists 160,000 or so clones, approximately 94% of them with a count of one. The top ten constitute 14% of the sample. Material: PBMCs. All receptors derive from a man aged 55 to 70 with colorectal cancer.

The chain is built from TRBV19 and TRBJ2-3; a weak D match, TRBD2 (5 bases). Trimming left V 0 bases short and J 2 bases short, with 6 bases between. The CDR3 consists of 14 residues. Per germline, CDR1 LNHDA and CDR2 SQIVND (reference sequence). CDR3 residues: CASSIEAATDTQYF. Written as DNA, the CDR3 is TGTGCCAGTAGTATAGAAGCGGCCACAGATACGCAGTATTTT.

The chain recombines TRBV29-1 with TRBJ2-3; either TRBD1 or TRBD2 may fit D (5 bases each). Germline V lookup: CDR1 SQVTM, CDR2 ANQGSEA. Between the trimmed V and J ends, which lost 4 bases and 4 bases, there was a span of 18 bases. The CDR3 loop spans 15 amino acids. The CDR3 DNA reads as TGCAGCGTTGGCCTAGGGGCGGCCGGGGCAGATACGCAGTATTTT. Encoded protein: CSVGLGAAGADTQYF.

This rearrangement joins TRBV6-2 or TRBV6-3 to TRBJ1-1, with TRBD1 as a possible D gene (5 bases). The CDR3 loop spans 14 amino acids. V shed 5 bases and J shed 2 bases, with 12 bases lying between them. Germline V CDR1 and CDR2: MNHEY, SVGEGT. The CDR3 nucleotides are TGTGCCAGCAGTCCCCGGGGGTTTAACACTGAAGCTTTCTTT. Translation: CASSPRGFNTEAFF.

This chain joins TRBV5-4 and TRBJ2-7, with 7 positions matching TRBD2. Germline values: CDR1 SGHNT, CDR2 YYREEE (reference sequence). The CDR3 contains 13 residues. V shed 3 bases and J 9 bases; nucleotides not matched to a gene: 9. The DNA for the CDR3 is TGTGCCAGCAGCTCCATCAGCGGGGAGCTGCAGTACTTC. Amino acid sequence: CASSSISGELQYF.

In this sample, this clone turned up once. V usage is TRBV11-2 and J usage is TRBJ2-3, with D unresolved. This CDR3 region has 18 residues. Germline V CDR1 and CDR2: SGHAT, FQNNGV. Trimming cost V 5 bases and J 6 bases, with 27 bases left between them. The CDR3 DNA is TGTGCCAGCAGCCCCGTACAAACCGAGACTTGGGGTCCTGATACGCAGTATTTT. Amino acid sequence: CASSPVQTETWGPDTQYF.

This chain links TRBV28 with TRBJ2-4; no firm D call. The V and J ends lost 1 base and 7 bases respectively, with 11 bases between them. The CDR3 sequence is 14 residues long. Germline CDR1 and CDR2: MDHEN and SYDVKM. The CDR3 DNA is TGTGCCAGCAGTTTATCTGCAGGTAGCAACATTCAGTACTTC. Amino acid sequence: CASSLSAGSNIQYF.

Only a few counts were recorded for this clone. The chain employs TRBV5-1 and TRBJ2-7, with D possibly being TRBD1 (6 bases). Trimming stripped 4 bases from V and 5 bases from J, with 16 bases between. The CDR3 has 14 amino acids. The germline V gene encodes CDR1 SGHRS and CDR2 YFSETQ. CDR3 in DNA: TGCGCCAGCAGCCCCGGGACACCTTCTAACGAGCAGTACTTC. This translates into CASSPGTPSNEQYF.

The chain is built from TRBV27 and TRBJ1-1; 7 bases agree with TRBD1. Losses at the gene ends were 2 bases for V and 4 bases for J; bases not matched to a gene: 4. Germline V gene lookup returns CDR1 MNHEY and CDR2 SMNVEV (reference sequence). This CDR3 spans 14 amino acids. The CDR3 spells CASSLTGVGTEAFF. The CDR3 DNA is TGTGCCAGCAGTTTAACAGGGGTGGGCACTGAAGCTTTCTTT.

This clone appeared a few times. The rearrangement uses TRBV27 and TRBJ1-1; 9 bases map to TRBD1. This CDR3 has 17 residues. The germline CDR1 and CDR2 sequences are MNHEY and SMNVEV (reference sequence). V was clipped by 6 bases and J by 1 base; unmatched bases: 12. CDR3 sequence: CASRGTGRPEGNTEAFF. CDR3 nucleotides: TGTGCCAGCAGGGGGACAGGGAGACCAGAGGGGAACACTGAAGCTTTCTTT.

The chain combines TRBV4-1 with TRBJ2-7; TRBD2 agrees at 8 bases. The germline V gene has CDR1 MGHRA and CDR2 YSYEKL. V lost 0 bases, J lost 3 bases, and 4 bases stayed unmatched. The CDR3 covers 15 residues. The CDR3 loop is CASSQERGEYYEQYF. The CDR3 nucleotides are TGCGCCAGCAGCCAAGAGCGGGGGGAATACTACGAGCAGTACTTC.

This chain links TRBV4-1 with TRBJ1-6; D remains ambiguous. The CDR3 extends over 18 amino acids. The germline V gene has CDR1 MGHRA and CDR2 YSYEKL. Trimming cost V 0 bases and J 0 bases, with 12 bases left between them. The CDR3 here is CASSQDSHKNSYNSPLHF. The CDR3 DNA is TGCGCCAGCAGCCAAGATTCCCATAAGAACTCCTATAATTCACCCCTCCACTTT.

This chain joins TRBV9 and TRBJ2-2; 7 bases are shared with TRBD1. With V trimmed by 2 bases and J by 3 bases, 4 bases remained unmatched. The CDR3 length is 15 residues. Germline lookup yields CDR1 SGDLS and CDR2 YYNGEE. The CDR3: CASSVDRADTGELFF. The CDR3 bases are TGTGCCAGCAGCGTCGACAGGGCGGACACCGGGGAGCTGTTTTTT.

V is TRBV19 and J is TRBJ1-2; D not certain. Germline loops: CDR1 LNHDA, CDR2 SQIVND (reference sequence). This CDR3 comprises 13 residues. Trimming shortened V by 7 bases and J by 6 bases, and 15 bases separated the two germline ends. The CDR3 reads CASNYLGTNGYTF. CDR3 in DNA: TGTGCCAGTAACTACTTAGGAACAAATGGCTACACCTTC.

The V and J genes are TRBV28 and TRBJ1-6; 8 bases fit TRBD1. CDR1 is MDHEN, CDR2 SYDVKM, per germline. The CDR3 loop spans 16 amino acids. V dropped 7 bases and J dropped 7; count of bases not matched to a gene: 12. The CDR3 DNA reads as TGTGCCAGCACCAAATTCCAGGGGGCTGGCAATTCACCCCTCCACTTT. This gives the protein CASTKFQGAGNSPLHF.

The V and J genes are TRBV6-1 and TRBJ1-1; TRBD1 agrees at 12 bases. V shed 2 bases, J shed 4 bases, and the junction held 8 bases outside the gene matches. The CDR3 length is 17 residues. In germline, CDR1 is MNHNS, CDR2 SASEGT. The CDR3 DNA reads as TGTGCCAGCAGTGAACTGGGGACAGGGGGCTTCGGCACTGAAGCTTTCTTT. Protein sequence: CASSELGTGGFGTEAFF.

The chain's CDR3 is CASSLQGSYNSPLHF. The CDR3 nucleotides read TGTGCCAGCAGCTTGCAGGGCAGCTATAATTCACCCCTCCACTTT. The chain combines TRBV7-2 with TRBJ1-6, with a weak D call TRBD1 (5 bases). The V gene's germline CDR1 is SGHTA and CDR2 FQGNSA. The CDR3 covers 15 residues. V was trimmed by 3 bases and J by 3 bases, leaving 9 bases between them.

As to this clone: One end of the junction does not line up with germline, which may come from a read error. This rearrangement joins TRBV5-4 to TRBJ1-1; 9 bases match TRBD1. This CDR3 contains 14 residues. The germline V gene has CDR1 SGHNT and CDR2 YYREEE (reference sequence). The DNA of the CDR3 is TGTGCCAGCAGCTTGGGACAGGGGGATACTGAAGTTTTCTTT. Translation gives CASSLGQGDTEVFF.

This rearrangement joins TRBV5-3 to TRBJ1-2; TRBD1 is a possible D gene (5 bases). TRBV5-3 is an ORF for which the function is uncertain. CDR3 length equals 13 residues. The CDR3 bases are TGTGCTCCGGGGCCGAGACTATTCTATGGCTACACCTTC. It is translated as CAPGPRLFYGYTF.

This chain links TRBV6-2 or TRBV6-3 with TRBJ2-2; D possibly corresponds to TRBD2 (5 bases). V lost 3 bases, J lost 2 bases, and 13 bases lay in between. CDR3 length equals 16 residues. Per the germline V gene, CDR1 is MNHEY and CDR2 is SVGEGT. CDR3 residues: CASSYRVGGNTGELFF. The DNA for the CDR3 is TGTGCCAGCAGTTATAGGGTTGGAGGTAACACCGGGGAGCTGTTTTTT.

The chain recombines TRBV9 with TRBJ1-1; tentative D call: TRBD1 (5 bases). V dropped 0 bases and J dropped 4 bases, with 7 bases sitting between them. Germline CDR1 and CDR2: SGDLS and YYNGEE. The CDR3 runs to 13 residues. The CDR3 spells CASSVGGSTEAFF. The CDR3 coding sequence is TGTGCCAGCAGCGTAGGGGGGAGCACTGAAGCTTTCTTT.

This chain links TRBV27 with TRBJ2-7, with D possibly being TRBD2 (5 bases). CDR1 and CDR2 from the germline V gene are MNHEY and SMNVEV (reference sequence). The V end lost 2 bases, the J end lost 3 bases, and 14 bases lay between the germline ends. CDR3 length: 15 residues. The CDR3 nucleotides read TGTGCCAGCAGTTTAGGAGGCCTCCTTAGCTACGAGCAGTACTTC. It translates to CASSLGGLLSYEQYF.

The chain recombines TRBV6-5 with TRBJ2-5, with 9 bases lining up with TRBD2. The CDR3 runs 13 residues. J gave up 14 bases and V 2 bases, and 9 bases lay outside the gene matches. Germline lookup yields CDR1 MNHEY and CDR2 SVGAGI. CDR3 DNA: TGTGCCAGCAGTTACGGGCTAGCGGGGCCCGCCTACTTC. It yields the protein CASSYGLAGPAYF.

The V call is TRBV29-1, the J call TRBJ2-1, with TRBD2 identical over 7 bases. V shed 7 bases and J 10 bases; nucleotides not matched to a gene: 4. This CDR3 has 10 amino acids. CDR1 is SQVTM, CDR2 ANQGSEA, per germline. Here the CDR3 DNA reads TGCAGCGCGACTAGCCGGGAGCAGTTCTTC. Encoded protein: CSATSREQFF.

V and J are TRBV10-3 and TRBJ2-5; 11 bases align to TRBD2. This CDR3 spans 16 amino acids. V trimming: 0 bases; J trimming: 4 bases; junction bases outside the gene matches: 4. Looked up from germline, CDR1 is ENHRY and CDR2 is SYGVKD. This CDR3 is CAISESASGGLETQYF. CDR3 nucleotides: TGTGCCATCAGTGAGTCGGCTAGCGGGGGGCTAGAGACCCAGTACTTC.

The chain combines TRBV10-1 with TRBJ1-5; the match to TRBD1 covers 8 bases. CDR1 WNHNN and CDR2 SYGVQD come from the germline V gene (reference sequence). V lost 2 bases, J lost 0 bases, and 6 bases stayed unmatched. The CDR3 has 17 residues. The CDR3 protein is CASSEGDRTHSNQPQHF. The CDR3, as DNA: TGCGCCAGCAGTGAGGGGGACAGGACACATAGCAATCAGCCCCAGCATTTT.